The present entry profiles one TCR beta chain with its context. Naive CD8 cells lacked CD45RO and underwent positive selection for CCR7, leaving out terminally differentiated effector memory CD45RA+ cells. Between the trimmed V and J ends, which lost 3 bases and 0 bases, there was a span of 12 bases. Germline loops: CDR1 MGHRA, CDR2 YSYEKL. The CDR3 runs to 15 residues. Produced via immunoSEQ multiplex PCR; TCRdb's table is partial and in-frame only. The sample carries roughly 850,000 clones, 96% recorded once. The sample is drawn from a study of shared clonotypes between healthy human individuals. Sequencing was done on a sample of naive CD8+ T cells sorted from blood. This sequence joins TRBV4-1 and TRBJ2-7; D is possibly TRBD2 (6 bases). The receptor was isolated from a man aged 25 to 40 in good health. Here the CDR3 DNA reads TGCGCCAGCAGCCACACTAGCATTACCTCCTACGAGCAGTACTTC. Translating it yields CASSHTSITSYEQYF.